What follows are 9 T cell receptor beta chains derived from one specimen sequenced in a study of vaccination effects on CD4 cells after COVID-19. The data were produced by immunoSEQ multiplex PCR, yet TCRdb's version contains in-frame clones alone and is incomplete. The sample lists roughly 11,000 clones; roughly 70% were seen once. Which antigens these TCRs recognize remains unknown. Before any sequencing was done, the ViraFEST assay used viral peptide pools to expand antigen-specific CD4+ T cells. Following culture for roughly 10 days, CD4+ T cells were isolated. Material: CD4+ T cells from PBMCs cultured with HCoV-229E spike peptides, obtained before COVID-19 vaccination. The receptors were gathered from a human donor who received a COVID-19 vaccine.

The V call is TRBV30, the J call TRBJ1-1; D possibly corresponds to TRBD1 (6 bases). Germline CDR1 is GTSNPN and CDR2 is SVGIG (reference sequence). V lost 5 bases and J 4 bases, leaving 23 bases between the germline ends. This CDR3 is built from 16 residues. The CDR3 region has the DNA TGTGCCTGGGATATCCAAAGACAGGCCTCTCCCACTGAAGCTTTCTTT. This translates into CAWDIQRQASPTEAFF.

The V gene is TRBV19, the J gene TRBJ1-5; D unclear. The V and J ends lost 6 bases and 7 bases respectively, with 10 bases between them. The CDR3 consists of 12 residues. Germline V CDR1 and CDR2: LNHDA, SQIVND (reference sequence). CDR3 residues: CASSYPKQPQHF. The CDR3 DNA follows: TGTGCCAGTAGCTACCCTAAGCAGCCCCAGCATTTT.

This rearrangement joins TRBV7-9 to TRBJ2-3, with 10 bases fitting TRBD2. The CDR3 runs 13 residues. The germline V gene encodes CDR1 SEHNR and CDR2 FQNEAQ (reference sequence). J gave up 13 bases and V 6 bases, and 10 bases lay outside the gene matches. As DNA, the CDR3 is TGTGCCAGCAGTCCCAATCTAGCGGGGGCTGAGTATTTT. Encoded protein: CASSPNLAGAEYF.

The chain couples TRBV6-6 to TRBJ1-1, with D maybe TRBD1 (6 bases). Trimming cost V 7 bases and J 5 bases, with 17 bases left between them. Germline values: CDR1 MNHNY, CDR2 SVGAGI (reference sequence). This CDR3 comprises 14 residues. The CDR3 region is CASKLGGGGTEAFF. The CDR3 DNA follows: TGTGCCAGCAAACTCGGAGGGGGTGGGACTGAAGCTTTCTTT.

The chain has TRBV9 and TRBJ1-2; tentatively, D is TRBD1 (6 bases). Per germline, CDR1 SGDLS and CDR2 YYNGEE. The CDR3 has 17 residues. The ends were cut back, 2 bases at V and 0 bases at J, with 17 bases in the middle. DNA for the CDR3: TGTGCCAGCAGCGTCCCCACAGGGACGACGGCTAACTATGGCTACACCTTC. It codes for CASSVPTGTTANYGYTF.

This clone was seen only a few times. The CDR3 sequence is CASRPGTGYDYTF. For the CDR3, the DNA is TGTGCCAGCAGGCCCGGGACAGGGTACGACTACACCTTC. The chain joins TRBV6-4 to TRBJ1-2; 9 bases are shared with TRBD1. Germline V gene data show CDR1 as MRHNA and CDR2 as SNTAGT. The CDR3 covers 13 residues. The junction had 9 bases not matched to a gene; V was cut back by 6 bases and J by 10 bases.

Written as DNA, the CDR3 is TGTGCCAGCAGCACACGGACAGGGCGGGAGCAGTACTTC. It yields the protein CASSTRTGREQYF. The rearrangement uses TRBV7-2 and TRBJ2-7; TRBD1 aligns across 8 bases. CDR3 length: 13 residues. Germline CDR1 and CDR2: SGHTA and FQGNSA. V shed 5 bases and J 7 bases; nucleotides not matched to a gene: 7.

The CDR3 DNA is TGCAGCGTTAGAGGACAGCCCAATCAGCCCCAGCATTTT. Translation: CSVRGQPNQPQHF. This chain connects TRBV29-1 to TRBJ1-5; the D gene is possibly TRBD1 (6 bases). This CDR3 is built from 13 residues. V lost 5 bases, J lost 3 bases, and 11 bases lay in between. The germline V gene has CDR1 SQVTM and CDR2 ANQGSEA.

In DNA, the CDR3 is TGTGCCAGCAGGGAGGATCCTCAATTCTATAATTCACCCCTCCACTTT. Translating it yields CASREDPQFYNSPLHF. The V call is TRBV14, the J call TRBJ1-6, with D unclear. The CDR3 runs to 16 residues. Per the germline V gene, CDR1 is SGHDN and CDR2 is FVKESK. Trimming removed 6 bases at V and 3 bases at J, with 15 bases between. Filled out from reference TRBV14 and TRBJ1-6, the complete variable domain reads EAGVTQFPSHSVIEKGQTVTLRCDPISGHDNLYWYRRVMGKEIKFLLHFVKESKQDESGMPNNRFLAERTGGTYSTLKVQPAELEDSGVYFCASREDPQFYNSPLHFGNGTRLTVT.